The next 7 T cell receptor beta chains were all read from a single sample in a study of cytomegalovirus exposure and HLA in healthy donors. TCRdb's copy holds only in-frame clones and misses some; the assay was immunoSEQ multiplex PCR. The data hold under 95,000 clones, with approximately 91% observed a single time. Sequenced: PBMCs. The receptor source for this set is a man aged 30-40 years in good health and CMV-seronegative.

The rearrangement joins TRBV6-6 to TRBJ2-7; D remains ambiguous. The CDR3 consists of 13 residues. From germline, CDR1 is MNHNY and CDR2 SVGAGI (reference sequence). The V gene lost 11 bases and the J gene lost 1 base, with 15 bases spanning the gap. The CDR3 loop reads CAATRPSSYEQYF. The CDR3 nucleotides read TGTGCCGCGACGAGGCCATCGTCCTACGAGCAGTACTTC.

The chain carries TRBV25-1 and TRBJ2-5, with 8 bases identical to TRBD2. With V trimmed by 7 bases and J by 4 bases, 5 bases remained unmatched. CDR1 and CDR2 from the germline V gene are MGHDK and SYGVNS. The CDR3 length is 13 residues. The CDR3 DNA reads TGTGCCAGCACTTTAGCGGGGACAGAGACCCAGTACTTC. Protein product: CASTLAGTETQYF.

The chain recombines TRBV7-8 with TRBJ2-7, with D possibly TRBD1 on 6 matching bases. Germline V gene sequence: CDR1 SGHVS, CDR2 FQNEAQ. The CDR3 loop spans 14 amino acids. V was clipped by 3 bases and J by 0 bases, with 9 bases between them. In DNA, the CDR3 is TGTGCCAGCAGCTTCGACAGGAGCTCCTACGAGCAGTACTTC. Its translation: CASSFDRSSYEQYF.

This clone was detected only a few times. This chain joins TRBV5-6 and TRBJ2-7; 8 bases agree with TRBD1. The CDR3 covers 14 residues. V lost 3 bases and J lost 5; bases outside the gene matches: 7. From germline, CDR1 is SGHDT and CDR2 YYEEEE. The CDR3 sequence is CASSYWTGKNEQYF. In DNA form, the CDR3 reads TGTGCCAGCAGCTATTGGACAGGGAAGAACGAGCAGTACTTC.

J is TRBJ2-5 and V is TRBV10-3; TRBD1 agrees at 9 bases. Losses at the gene ends were 4 bases for V and 5 bases for J; bases not matched to a gene: 8. Germline CDR1 ENHRY, CDR2 SYGVKD. The CDR3 length is 15 residues. The CDR3 spells CAISGTGTGWETQYF. The CDR3 nucleotides read TGTGCCATCAGTGGTACCGGGACAGGGTGGGAGACCCAGTACTTC.

This clone was counted once. The rearrangement joins TRBV19 to TRBJ2-7, with 7 positions matching TRBD1. This CDR3 contains 13 residues. Germline V gene sequence: CDR1 LNHDA, CDR2 SQIVND (reference sequence). V lost 5 bases, J lost 7 bases, and 8 bases stayed unmatched. The CDR3 protein is CASSERQGREQYF. The CDR3 DNA sequence: TGTGCCAGTAGTGAAAGACAGGGACGGGAGCAGTACTTC.

This chain joins TRBV20-1 and TRBJ2-5; TRBD1 is a possible D gene (6 bases). The germline V and J ends were trimmed by 5 bases and 5 bases, with 9 bases remaining between them. The CDR3 runs 11 residues. Germline V gene lookup returns CDR1 DFQATT and CDR2 SNEGSKA (reference sequence). CDR3 region: CSAAGEETQYF. For the CDR3, the DNA is TGCAGTGCTGCAGGGGAGGAGACCCAGTACTTC.